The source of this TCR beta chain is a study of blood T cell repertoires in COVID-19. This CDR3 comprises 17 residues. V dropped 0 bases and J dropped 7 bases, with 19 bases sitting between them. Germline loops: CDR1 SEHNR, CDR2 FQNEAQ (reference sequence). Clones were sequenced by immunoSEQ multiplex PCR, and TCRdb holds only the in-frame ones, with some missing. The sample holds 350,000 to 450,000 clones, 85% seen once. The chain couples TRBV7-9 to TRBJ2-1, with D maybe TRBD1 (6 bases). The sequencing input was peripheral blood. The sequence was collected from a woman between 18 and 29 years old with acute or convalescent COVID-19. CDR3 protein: CASSLALATGQGNEQFF. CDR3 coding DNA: TGTGCCAGCAGCTTAGCTCTGGCGACAGGCCAGGGGAATGAGCAGTTCTTC.